This TCR beta chain was retrieved from a study of T cell changes during pregnancy in multiple sclerosis. Germline CDR1 MGHDK, CDR2 SYGVNS. V lost 1 base to trimming and J lost 2 bases; unmatched junction nucleotides: 9. The length of the CDR3 is 17 residues. TCRdb's copy holds only in-frame clones and misses some; the assay was immunoSEQ multiplex PCR. The sample has around 55,000 clones; 80% to 90% are singletons. The chain has TRBV25-1 and TRBJ2-3; 7 bases align to TRBD1. The TCR comes from a female donor with multiple sclerosis, enrolled in a pregnancy study. The source was CD4+ T cells from peripheral blood mononuclear cells, collected in the first trimester of pregnancy. CDR3 nucleotide sequence: TGTGCCAGCAGTGAATTGACAGGGAGAGGTATCACAGATACGCAGTATTTT. Translating it yields CASSELTGRGITDTQYF.